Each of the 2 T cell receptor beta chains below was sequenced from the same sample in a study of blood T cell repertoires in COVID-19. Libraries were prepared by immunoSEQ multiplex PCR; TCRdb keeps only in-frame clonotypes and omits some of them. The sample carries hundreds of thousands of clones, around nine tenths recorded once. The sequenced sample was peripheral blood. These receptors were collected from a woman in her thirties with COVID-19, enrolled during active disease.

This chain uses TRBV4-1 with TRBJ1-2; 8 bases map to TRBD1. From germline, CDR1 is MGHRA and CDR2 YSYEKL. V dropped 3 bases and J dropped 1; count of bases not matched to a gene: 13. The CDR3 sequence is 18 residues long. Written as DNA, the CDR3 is TGCGCCAGCAGCCAGGACAGGACAGGGCAGTATGGTAACTATGGCTACACCTTC. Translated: CASSQDRTGQYGNYGYTF.

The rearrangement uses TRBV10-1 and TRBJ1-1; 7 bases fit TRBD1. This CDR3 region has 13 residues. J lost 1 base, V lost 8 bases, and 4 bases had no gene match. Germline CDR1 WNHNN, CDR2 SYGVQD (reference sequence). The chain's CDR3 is CASSRTGNTEAFF. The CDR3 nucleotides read TGCGCCAGCTCCCGGACAGGGAACACTGAAGCTTTCTTT.